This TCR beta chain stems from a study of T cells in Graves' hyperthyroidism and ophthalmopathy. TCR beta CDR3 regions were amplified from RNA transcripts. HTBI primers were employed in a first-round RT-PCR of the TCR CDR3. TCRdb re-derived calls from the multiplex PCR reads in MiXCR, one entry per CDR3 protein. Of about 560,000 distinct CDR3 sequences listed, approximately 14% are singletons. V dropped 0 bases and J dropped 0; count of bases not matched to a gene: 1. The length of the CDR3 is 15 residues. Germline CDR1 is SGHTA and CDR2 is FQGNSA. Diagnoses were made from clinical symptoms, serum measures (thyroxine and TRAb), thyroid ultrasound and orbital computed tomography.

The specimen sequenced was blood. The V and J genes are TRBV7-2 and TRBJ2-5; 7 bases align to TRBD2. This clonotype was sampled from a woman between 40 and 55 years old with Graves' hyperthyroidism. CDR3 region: CASSLASGYQETQYF. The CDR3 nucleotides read TGTGCCAGCAGCTTAGCTAGCGGGTACCAAGAGACCCAGTACTTC.